Below are 19 T cell receptor beta chains sequenced from a single sample in a study of sequential checkpoint blockade in melanoma. TCRdb's table, derived via immunoSEQ multiplex PCR, lists solely in-frame clones and lacks some. The sample records about 18,000 clones, roughly 28% being singletons. The sample's treatment: randomized to nivolumab then ipilimumab (arm A) or the reverse (arm B). The sample here was tumor tissue (inferred from file names), taken from a patient given nivolumab and ipilimumab in sequence. These receptors were obtained from a human donor with melanoma.

In this sample, this clone turned up many times. This chain's CDR3 is CASSRASGGAGEQFF. The DNA for the CDR3 is TGTGCCAGCAGCCGAGCTAGCGGGGGGGCTGGTGAGCAGTTCTTC. The chain uses TRBV11-3 and TRBJ2-1; 12 bases match TRBD2. Germline CDR1 is SGHNT and CDR2 is YENEEA. With 5 bases clipped from V and 9 bases from J, the junction kept 8 bases outside the gene matches. The CDR3 runs to 15 residues.

The rearrangement joins TRBV30 to TRBJ2-6; no reliable D call. The CDR3 contains 15 residues. V was shortened by 1 base and J by 2 bases, with 9 bases between the two germline ends. In germline, CDR1 is GTSNPN, CDR2 SVGIG (reference sequence). CDR3 coding DNA: TGTGCCTGGAGTGATAAGGGCGCTGGGGCCAACGTCCTGACTTTC. Protein: CAWSDKGAGANVLTF.

The V call is TRBV18, the J call TRBJ2-3; 7 positions match TRBD1. The J segment lost 5 bases and the V segment lost 6 bases, leaving 11 bases of the junction unmatched. Germline-derived CDR1 and CDR2 are KGHSH and LQKENI. The CDR3 extends over 15 amino acids. In DNA form, the CDR3 reads TGTGCCAGCTCCCCGAGACAGGGCGCCGAAGATACGCAGTATTTT. Protein sequence: CASSPRQGAEDTQYF.

In this sample, this clone turned up a few times. The chain combines TRBV9 with TRBJ2-2, with unresolved D. Deletions cut 0 bases from V and 6 bases from J, with 9 bases between. This CDR3 is 14 amino acids long. Germline lookup yields CDR1 SGDLS and CDR2 YYNGEE. The CDR3 sequence: CASSVGANAGELFF. CDR3 DNA: TGTGCCAGCAGCGTAGGGGCTAATGCCGGGGAGCTGTTTTTT.

This clone was seen only a few times. The chain joins TRBV6-8 to TRBJ2-5; 10 bases are a match to TRBD2. Germline assignment: CDR1 MNHGY and CDR2 SAAAGT. J gave up 5 bases and V 6 bases, and 9 bases lay outside the gene matches. The CDR3 spans 15 residues. The CDR3, as DNA: TGTGCCAGCAGCTCCAGCGGGGGGGCCCGGGAGACCCAGTACTTC. The encoded protein is CASSSSGGARETQYF.

V gene TRBV9 combines with J gene TRBJ1-2, with TRBD1 matching over 7 bases. Germline assignment: CDR1 SGDLS and CDR2 YYNGEE. V lost 1 base, J lost 3 bases, and 6 bases stayed unmatched. The length of the CDR3 is 15 residues. CDR3 bases: TGTGCCAGCAGCGTAACAGGGGTTTCGGACTATGGCTACACCTTC. Encoded protein: CASSVTGVSDYGYTF.

This clone was seen only a few times. The CDR3 loop is CASSSSARDGELFF. The CDR3 coding sequence is TGTGCCAGCAGCTCGTCGGCCCGGGACGGGGAGCTGTTTTTT. V gene TRBV11-3 combines with J gene TRBJ2-2, with TRBD2 as a possible D gene (5 bases). V shed 4 bases and J shed 7 bases, with 13 bases lying between them. Germline V gene lookup returns CDR1 SGHNT and CDR2 YENEEA. The CDR3 length is 14 residues.

This chain links TRBV28 with TRBJ2-2; 7 bases are a match to TRBD2. The CDR3 totals 16 residues. V trimming: 5 bases; J trimming: 1 base; junction bases outside the gene matches: 7. Germline-derived CDR1 and CDR2 are MDHEN and SYDVKM. CDR3 sequence: CASSRPGLQNTGELFF. In nucleotides, the CDR3 is TGTGCCAGCAGTCGCCCGGGACTACAGAACACCGGGGAGCTGTTTTTT.

The chain has TRBV19 and TRBJ2-7; 10 positions agree with TRBD2. The CDR3 length is 15 residues. V shed 8 bases and J 3 bases; nucleotides not matched to a gene: 10. The V gene's germline CDR1 is LNHDA and CDR2 SQIVND (reference sequence). CDR3 amino acids: CASATGASGSYEQYF. For the CDR3, the DNA is TGTGCCAGTGCAACGGGGGCTAGCGGGAGCTACGAGCAGTACTTC.

The chain joins TRBV28 to TRBJ2-1, with 15 bases fitting TRBD2. This CDR3 region has 13 residues. Germline trimming cut 10 bases from V and 9 bases from J; bases unmatched to any gene: 4. Germline CDR1 is MDHEN and CDR2 is SYDVKM. CDR3: CATGLAGGTEQFF. The CDR3 DNA is TGTGCCACCGGACTAGCGGGAGGGACTGAGCAGTTCTTC.

The V and J genes are TRBV11-3 and TRBJ2-2; TRBD1 matches at 9 bases. The CDR3 covers 16 residues. CDR1 SGHNT and CDR2 YENEEA come from the germline V gene. Trimming took 6 bases from V and 4 from J; bases not matched to a gene: 9. The CDR3 spells CASSFRDRVLTGELFF. CDR3 sequence (DNA): TGTGCCAGCAGTTTCCGGGACAGGGTCCTCACCGGGGAGCTGTTTTTT.

This chain joins TRBV19 and TRBJ1-2; 9 bases fit TRBD1. The CDR3 consists of 11 residues. J gave up 8 bases and V 7 bases, and 2 bases lay outside the gene matches. Germline V gene sequence: CDR1 LNHDA, CDR2 SQIVND (reference sequence). This CDR3 reads CASNDRGGYTF. The CDR3 DNA reads TGTGCCAGTAATGACAGGGGGGGCTACACCTTC. The full variable domain, rest sourced from reference TRBV19 and TRBJ1-2, is DGGITQSPKYLFRKEGQNVTLSCEQNLNHDAMYWYRQDPGQGLRLIYYSQIVNDFQKGDIAEGYSVSREKKESFPLTVTSAQKNPTAFYLCASNDRGGYTFGSGTRLTVV.

This clone has only a few counts. The chain combines TRBV11-3 with TRBJ1-4; TRBD1 matches 8 bases. Germline V lookup: CDR1 SGHNT, CDR2 YENEEA. The CDR3 extends over 15 amino acids. Trimming cost V 5 bases and J 3 bases; bases outside gene matches: 5. CDR3 residues: CASSVQGGSNEKLFF. CDR3 DNA sequence: TGTGCCAGCAGCGTACAGGGGGGATCTAATGAAAAACTGTTTTTT.

This chain joins TRBV12-5 and TRBJ2-3; D is possibly TRBD2 (7 bases). V lost 2 bases to trimming and J lost 1 base, with 10 bases between them. CDR1 and CDR2 (germline): LGHNT, FRNRAP. The CDR3 covers 15 residues. The CDR3, as DNA: TGTGCTAGTGGTTTGCGGGGGGCTCGCACAGATACGCAGTATTTT. Protein product: CASGLRGARTDTQYF.

Comment on this clone: Germline and junction disagree at one end, which may indicate a read error. This rearrangement joins TRBV28 to TRBJ2-1; 8 bases align to TRBD2. Germline CDR1 and CDR2: MDHEN and SYDVKM. The CDR3 has 15 residues. The CDR3 sequence is CASSLRSGNPNEQFF. In nucleotides, the CDR3 is TGTGCCAGTAGTTTACGTAGCGGGAACCCCAATGAGCAGTTCTTC.

V usage is TRBV12-5 and J usage is TRBJ1-5; 11 bases match TRBD1. CDR1 LGHNT and CDR2 FRNRAP come from the germline V gene. The CDR3 length is 22 residues. With 3 bases clipped from V and 3 bases from J, the junction kept 22 bases outside the gene matches. DNA of the CDR3: TGTGCTAGTGGTTTTCAAGGTGGGACAGGGGGAATAGTAGTGTGGGACAATCAGCCCCAGCATTTT. Translation gives CASGFQGGTGGIVVWDNQPQHF. Combining the CDR3 with reference TRBV12-5 and TRBJ1-5 gives the whole variable domain DARVTQTPRHKVTEMGQEVTMRCQPILGHNTVFWYRQTMMQGLELLAYFRNRAPLDDSGMPKDRFSAEMPDATLATLKIQPSEPRDSAVYFCASGFQGGTGGIVVWDNQPQHFGDGTRLSIL.

Only a few counts were recorded for this clone. The rearrangement uses TRBV9 and TRBJ1-1; no firm D call. The CDR3 loop spans 15 amino acids. Trimming shortened V by 5 bases and J by 1 base, and 15 bases separated the two germline ends. The germline gives CDR1 SGDLS, CDR2 YYNGEE. The CDR3, as DNA: TGTGCCAGCAGAACAAACATTGTCTCGAACACTGAAGCTTTCTTT. It codes for CASRTNIVSNTEAFF.

This clone occurred once. The chain links TRBV19 to TRBJ2-5; D gene uncertain. Germline CDR1 reads LNHDA; CDR2 reads SQIVND (reference sequence). This CDR3 region has 12 residues. V lost 2 bases, J lost 4 bases, and 5 bases lay in between. The CDR3 region is CASSIFGETQYF. DNA for the CDR3: TGTGCCAGTAGTATATTTGGAGAGACCCAGTACTTC.

The CDR3 DNA follows: TGTGCCAGTAGTATAGTTCGCACACTCGATTCCTACAATGAGCAGTTCTTC. Translating gives CASSIVRTLDSYNEQFF. V usage is TRBV19 and J usage is TRBJ2-1; D is unclear. Trimming pared 1 base from V and 1 base from J, leaving 14 bases between. The germline CDR1 and CDR2 sequences are LNHDA and SQIVND (reference sequence). This CDR3 spans 17 amino acids.